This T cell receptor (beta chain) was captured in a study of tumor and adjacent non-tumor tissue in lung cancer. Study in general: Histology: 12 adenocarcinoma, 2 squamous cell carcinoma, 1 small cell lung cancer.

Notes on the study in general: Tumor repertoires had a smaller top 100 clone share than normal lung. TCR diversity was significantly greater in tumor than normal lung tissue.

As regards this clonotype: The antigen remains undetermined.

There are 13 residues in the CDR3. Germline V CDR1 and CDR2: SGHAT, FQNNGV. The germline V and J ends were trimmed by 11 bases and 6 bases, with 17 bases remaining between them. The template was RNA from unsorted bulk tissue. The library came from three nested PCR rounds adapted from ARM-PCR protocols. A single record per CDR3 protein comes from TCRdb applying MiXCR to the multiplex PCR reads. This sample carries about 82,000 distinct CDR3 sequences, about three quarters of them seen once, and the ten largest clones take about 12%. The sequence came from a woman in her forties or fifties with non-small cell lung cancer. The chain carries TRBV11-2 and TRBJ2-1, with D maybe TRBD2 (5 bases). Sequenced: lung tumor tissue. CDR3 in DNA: TGTGCCGGCAACTTAGAAGCGGCCAATGAGCAGTTCTTC. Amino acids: CAGNLEAANEQFF.